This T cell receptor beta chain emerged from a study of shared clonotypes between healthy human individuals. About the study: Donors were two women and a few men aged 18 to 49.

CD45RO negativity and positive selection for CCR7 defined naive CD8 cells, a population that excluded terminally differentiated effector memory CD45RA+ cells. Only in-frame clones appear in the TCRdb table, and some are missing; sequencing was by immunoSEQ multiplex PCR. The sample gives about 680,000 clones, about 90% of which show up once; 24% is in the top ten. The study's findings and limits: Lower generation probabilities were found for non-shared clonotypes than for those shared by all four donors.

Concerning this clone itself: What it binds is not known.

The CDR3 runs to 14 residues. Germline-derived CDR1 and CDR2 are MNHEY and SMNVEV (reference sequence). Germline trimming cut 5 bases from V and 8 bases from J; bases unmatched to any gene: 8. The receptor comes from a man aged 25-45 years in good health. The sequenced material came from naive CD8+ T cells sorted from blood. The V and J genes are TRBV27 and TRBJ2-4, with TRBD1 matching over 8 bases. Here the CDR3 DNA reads TGTGCCAGCAGTCTGACAGGGGCAAGGGACATTCAGTACTTC. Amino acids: CASSLTGARDIQYF.